A single sample gave rise to the 21 T cell receptor beta chains below, sequenced in a study of T cells and Merkel cell carcinoma outcomes. Repertoires were generated with immunoSEQ multiplex PCR, while TCRdb's copy carries only in-frame clones and drops some. This sample yields roughly 1,900 clones, of which roughly 93% are seen a single time; about 1.4% belongs to the top ten. Specimen: tumor tissue from Merkel cell carcinoma. The receptors here all came from a human donor with Merkel cell carcinoma.

V is TRBV15 and J is TRBJ1-1; D may be TRBD1 (5 bases). CDR3 length equals 14 residues. V was trimmed by 10 bases and J by 3 bases, leaving 18 bases between them. CDR1 is LNHNV and CDR2 is YYDKDF in the germline V gene (reference sequence). CDR3 loop: CAINDNGAYTEAFF. CDR3 coding DNA: TGTGCCATCAACGACAACGGGGCATACACTGAAGCTTTCTTT.

The chain carries TRBV4-1 and TRBJ2-2; D may be TRBD2 (6 bases). Germline V gene sequence: CDR1 MGHRA, CDR2 YSYEKL. The CDR3 extends over 15 amino acids. V lost 0 bases and J lost 6, with 11 bases in between. The CDR3 region is CASSQEGGKAGELFF. In DNA, the CDR3 is TGCGCCAGCAGCCAAGAGGGCGGGAAGGCCGGGGAGCTGTTTTTT.

V is TRBV5-1 and J is TRBJ2-5; no reliable D call. V shed 5 bases and J shed 7 bases, with 12 bases lying between them. The CDR3 extends over 12 amino acids. The germline CDR1 and CDR2 sequences are SGHRS and YFSETQ. The CDR3 nucleotides are TGCGCCAGCAGTCATGAAGTTGGGACCCAGTACTTC. Protein product: CASSHEVGTQYF.

About this clone: One end of the junction varies from germline; a read error may be responsible. The chain carries TRBV7-7 and TRBJ2-5; 8 nucleotides line up with TRBD1. CDR3 length: 14 residues. From germline, CDR1 is SSHAT and CDR2 FNYEAQ (reference sequence). The CDR3 protein is CASSTGTGRETQYF. CDR3 coding DNA: TGTGCTAGCAGCACTGGGACAGGTCGTGAGACCCAGTACTTC.

The rearrangement uses TRBV30 and TRBJ1-5; possible D gene TRBD1, 5 bases. Trimming removed 2 bases from V and 3 bases from J, with 23 bases in between. CDR3 length: 18 amino acids. Germline V gives CDR1 GTSNPN, CDR2 SVGIG (reference sequence). The CDR3 DNA follows: TGTGCCTGGAGTCGCAATAAGACCCCCGGGACCCTCAATCAGCCCCAGCATTTT. Translation gives CAWSRNKTPGTLNQPQHF.

This clone was counted between two and nine times. J is TRBJ1-2 and V is TRBV27, with 8 bases that match TRBD1. The CDR3 contains 15 residues. The V and J ends lost 4 bases and 7 bases, in that order; junction bases with no gene match: 11. Germline V CDR1 and CDR2: MNHEY, SMNVEV (reference sequence). The CDR3 DNA is TGTGCCAGCAGTTATGGGGCCGACAGGGGTAGTGGCTACACCTTC. Translating it yields CASSYGADRGSGYTF.

The chain links TRBV19 to TRBJ1-2; a weak D match, TRBD1 (5 bases). Germline V gives CDR1 LNHDA, CDR2 SQIVND (reference sequence). Trimming removed 4 bases at V and 8 bases at J, with 23 bases between. The CDR3 runs to 16 residues. Written as DNA, the CDR3 is TGTGCCAGTAGTACTCCCCGGGACGCGCTAGTATCAGGCTACACCTTC. Translation gives CASSTPRDALVSGYTF.

The gene calls are TRBV5-6 and TRBJ2-7; 10 nucleotides match TRBD1. The CDR3 loop spans 15 amino acids. Trimming cost V 2 bases and J 2 bases; bases outside gene matches: 4. Germline V gives CDR1 SGHDT, CDR2 YYEEEE. CDR3 DNA: TGTGCCAGCAGCTTAGTAGGGACAGGGGCCTACGAGCAGTACTTC. It encodes CASSLVGTGAYEQYF.

The chain links TRBV6-5 to TRBJ2-3; D may match TRBD1 or TRBD2 (5 bases each). Looked up from germline, CDR1 is MNHEY and CDR2 is SVGAGI. The length of the CDR3 is 16 residues. Between the trimmed V and J ends, which lost 2 bases and 4 bases, there was a span of 16 bases. CDR3 sequence (DNA): TGTGCCAGCAGTTACCGGGCCAGGCGAGGGGCAGATACGCAGTATTTT. It is translated as CASSYRARRGADTQYF.

The chain is built from TRBV11-3 and TRBJ2-7, with 8 positions matching TRBD1. The CDR3 loop spans 14 amino acids. From germline, CDR1 is SGHNT and CDR2 YENEEA. Trimming cost V 5 bases and J 5 bases; bases outside gene matches: 8. CDR3 amino acids: CASSKRTGLNEQYF. CDR3 bases: TGTGCCAGCAGCAAGAGGACAGGGTTGAACGAGCAGTACTTC.

The V and J genes are TRBV29-1 and TRBJ2-1; 7 bases agree with TRBD2. Trimming cost V 7 bases and J 2 bases; bases outside gene matches: 8. The germline V gene has CDR1 SQVTM and CDR2 ANQGSEA. This CDR3 is 14 amino acids long. CDR3 protein: CSATPSGPYNEQFF. CDR3 nucleotides: TGCAGCGCCACCCCTAGCGGCCCCTACAATGAGCAGTTCTTC.

The rearrangement joins TRBV18 to TRBJ2-4; D is possibly TRBD1 (6 bases). Between the trimmed V and J ends, which lost 0 bases and 7 bases, there was a span of 10 bases. This CDR3 comprises 14 residues. The germline V gene has CDR1 KGHSH and CDR2 LQKENI. CDR3 sequence reads: CASSPPTGLNIQYF. The CDR3 DNA reads as TGTGCCAGCTCACCACCGACAGGTCTTAACATTCAGTACTTC.

J is TRBJ2-7 and V is TRBV5-4; 8 nucleotides match TRBD2. V was pared by 0 bases and J by 2 bases, with 7 bases of the junction left unmatched. The CDR3 totals 16 residues. Germline V lookup: CDR1 SGHNT, CDR2 YYREEE (reference sequence). CDR3 nucleotides: TGTGCCAGCAGCTTGGGGGTGACTAGCGCCACCTACGAGCAGTACTTC. Encoded protein: CASSLGVTSATYEQYF.

The chain recombines TRBV29-1 with TRBJ2-3, with D uncertain. The CDR3 length is 10 residues. Germline lookup yields CDR1 SQVTM and CDR2 ANQGSEA. In DNA, the CDR3 is TGCCTGGCTGATACAGATACGCAGTATTTT. Amino acids: CLADTDTQYF.

The genes are TRBV7-8 and TRBJ2-2, with D perhaps being TRBD1 or TRBD2 (5 bases each). The CDR3 consists of 14 residues. The germline V gene has CDR1 SGHVS and CDR2 FQNEAQ. V was clipped by 5 bases and J by 4 bases, with 11 bases between them. The DNA of the CDR3 is TGTGCCAGCAGCCCAGTGGGGGTCACCGGGGAGCTGTTTTTT. Protein product: CASSPVGVTGELFF.

About this clone: This CDR3 is also generated by other DNA sequences in the sample. V and J are TRBV2 and TRBJ2-1; the D gene is possibly TRBD2 (6 bases). Per germline, CDR1 SNHLY and CDR2 FYNNEI. Trimming removed 4 bases at V and 13 bases at J, with 8 bases between. The CDR3 loop spans 10 amino acids. CDR3 in amino acids: CASSGTTQFF. The CDR3 DNA reads as TGTGCCAGCAGTGGGACTACCCAGTTCTTC.

J is TRBJ2-2 and V is TRBV19; 14 bases align to TRBD2. The V and J ends lost 4 bases and 3 bases, in that order; junction bases with no gene match: 4. This CDR3 has 17 amino acids. Germline CDR1 is LNHDA and CDR2 is SQIVND (reference sequence). The CDR3 coding sequence is TGTGCCAGTAGTACGGGACTAGCGGGGGCCCACACCGGGGAGCTGTTTTTT. It yields the protein CASSTGLAGAHTGELFF.

This clone was picked up one time. V is TRBV5-1 and J is TRBJ1-4; D is possibly TRBD1 (5 bases). Germline CDR1 reads SGHRS; CDR2 reads YFSETQ. CDR3 length: 17 amino acids. Trimming removed 0 bases from V and 7 bases from J, with 19 bases in between. The CDR3 coding sequence is TGCGCCAGCAGCTTGGCCACCGGGACCCAAGGGCGTGAAAAACTGTTTTTT. Translated, it gives CASSLATGTQGREKLFF.

For the CDR3, the DNA is TGCAGCGTGGCTTCCGGGACAGGGTTTTACGAGCAGTACTTC. Protein: CSVASGTGFYEQYF. This chain connects TRBV29-1 to TRBJ2-7; 9 bases map to TRBD1. The trim removed 6 bases at V and 4 bases at J, leaving 10 bases unmatched. The CDR3 runs 14 residues. Germline CDR1 reads SQVTM; CDR2 reads ANQGSEA.

This chain joins TRBV6-4 and TRBJ1-4, with TRBD1 matching over 7 bases. The CDR3 length is 14 residues. From germline, CDR1 is MRHNA and CDR2 SNTAGT. V shed 4 bases and J 3 bases; nucleotides not matched to a gene: 2. This CDR3 reads CASSVGGPNEKLFF. CDR3 bases: TGTGCCAGCAGTGTAGGGGGCCCTAATGAAAAACTGTTTTTT.

On this clone: A read error may account for a junction end that differs from germline. The rearrangement uses TRBV2 and TRBJ2-2; 12 positions agree with TRBD2. Germline assignment: CDR1 SNHLY and CDR2 FYNNEI. This CDR3 comprises 16 residues. The CDR3 DNA follows: TGTGCCAGCAGCGGCAGGACTAGCGGGAACGCCGGGGAGCTGTTTTTT. It yields the protein CASSGRTSGNAGELFF.